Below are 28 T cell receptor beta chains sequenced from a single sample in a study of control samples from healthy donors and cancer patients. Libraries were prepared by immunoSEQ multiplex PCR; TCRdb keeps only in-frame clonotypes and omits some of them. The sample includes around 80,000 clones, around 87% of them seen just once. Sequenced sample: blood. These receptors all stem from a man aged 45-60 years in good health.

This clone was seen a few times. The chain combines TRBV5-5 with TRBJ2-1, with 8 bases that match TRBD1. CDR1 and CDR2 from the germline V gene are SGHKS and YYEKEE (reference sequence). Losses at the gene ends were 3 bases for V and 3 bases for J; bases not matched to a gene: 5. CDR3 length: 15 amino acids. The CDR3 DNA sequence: TGTGCCAGCAGCTCGACAGGGGACCACTACAATGAGCAGTTCTTC. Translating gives CASSSTGDHYNEQFF. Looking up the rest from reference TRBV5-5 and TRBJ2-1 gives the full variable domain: DAGVTQSPTHLIKTRGQQVTLRCSPISGHKSVSWYQQVLGQGPQFIFQYYEKEERGRGNFPDRFSARQFPNYSSELNVNALLLGDSALYLCASSSTGDHYNEQFFGPGTRLTVL.

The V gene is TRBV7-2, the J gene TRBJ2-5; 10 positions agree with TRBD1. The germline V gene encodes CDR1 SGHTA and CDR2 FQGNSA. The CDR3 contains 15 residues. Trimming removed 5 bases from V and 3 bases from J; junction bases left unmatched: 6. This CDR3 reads CASSESGTGEETQYF. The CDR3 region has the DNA TGTGCCAGCAGCGAGTCCGGGACAGGGGAAGAGACCCAGTACTTC.

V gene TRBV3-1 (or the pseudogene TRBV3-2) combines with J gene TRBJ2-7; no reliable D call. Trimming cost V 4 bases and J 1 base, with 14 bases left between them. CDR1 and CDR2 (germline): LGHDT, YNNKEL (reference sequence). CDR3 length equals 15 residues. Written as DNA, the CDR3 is TGTGCCAGCAGCCCCCCCTTGAGTTTATCCTACGAGCAGTACGTC. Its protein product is CASSPPLSLSYEQYV.

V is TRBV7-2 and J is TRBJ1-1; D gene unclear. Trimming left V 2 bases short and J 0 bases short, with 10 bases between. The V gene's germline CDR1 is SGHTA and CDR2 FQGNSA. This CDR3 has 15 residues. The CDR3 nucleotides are TGTGCCAGCAGCTTAAATCCAGAGCTGAACACTGAAGCTTTCTTT. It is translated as CASSLNPELNTEAFF.

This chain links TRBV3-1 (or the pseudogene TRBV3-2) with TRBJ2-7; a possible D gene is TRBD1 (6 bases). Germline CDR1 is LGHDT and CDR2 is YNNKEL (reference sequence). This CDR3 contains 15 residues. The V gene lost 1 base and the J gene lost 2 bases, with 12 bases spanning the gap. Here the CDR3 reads CASSQGRQETYEQYF. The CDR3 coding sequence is TGTGCCAGCAGCCAAGGTCGACAGGAGACCTACGAGCAGTACTTC.

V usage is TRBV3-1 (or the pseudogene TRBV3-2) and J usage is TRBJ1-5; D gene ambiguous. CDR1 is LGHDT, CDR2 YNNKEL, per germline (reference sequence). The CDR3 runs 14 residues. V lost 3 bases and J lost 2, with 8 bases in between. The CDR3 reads CASSHSGGNQPQHF. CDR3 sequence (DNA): TGTGCCAGCAGCCATAGTGGGGGCAATCAGCCCCAGCATTTT.

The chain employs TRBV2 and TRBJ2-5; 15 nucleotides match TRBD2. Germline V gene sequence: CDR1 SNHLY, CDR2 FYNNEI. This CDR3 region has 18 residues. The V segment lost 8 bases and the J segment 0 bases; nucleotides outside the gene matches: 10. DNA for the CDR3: TGTGCCAGCTCTCATTGGACTAGCGGGAGGGGTAACCAAGAGACCCAGTACTTC. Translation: CASSHWTSGRGNQETQYF.

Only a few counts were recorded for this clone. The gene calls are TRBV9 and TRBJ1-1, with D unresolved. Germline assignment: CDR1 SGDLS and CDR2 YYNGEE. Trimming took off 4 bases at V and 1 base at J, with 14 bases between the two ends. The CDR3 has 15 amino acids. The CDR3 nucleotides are TGTGCCAGCAGCCCCGACCCAGATTCGAACACTGAAGCTTTCTTT. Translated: CASSPDPDSNTEAFF.

The DNA for the CDR3 is TGTGCCAGCAGTGACCTGAACCAGCCCCAGCATTTT. Amino acids: CASSDLNQPQHF. The chain has TRBV7-9 and TRBJ1-5; the D is unclear. CDR3 length: 12 residues. In germline, CDR1 is SEHNR, CDR2 FQNEAQ (reference sequence). V dropped 6 bases and J dropped 7 bases, with 10 bases sitting between them.

Here the CDR3 reads CASRSLGETQYF. The DNA of the CDR3 is TGTGCCAGCAGGAGTCTCGGAGAGACCCAGTACTTC. The V call is TRBV7-2, the J call TRBJ2-5; D remains unclear. CDR1 and CDR2 from the germline V gene are SGHTA and FQGNSA. V lost 6 bases and J lost 4, with 9 bases in between. The CDR3 totals 12 residues.

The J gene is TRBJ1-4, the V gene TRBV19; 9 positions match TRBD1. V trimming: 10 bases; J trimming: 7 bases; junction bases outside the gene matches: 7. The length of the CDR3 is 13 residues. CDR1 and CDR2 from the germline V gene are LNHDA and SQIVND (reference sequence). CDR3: CATSDRGTEKLFF. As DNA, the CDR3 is TGTGCCACCTCCGACAGGGGGACTGAAAAACTGTTTTTT.

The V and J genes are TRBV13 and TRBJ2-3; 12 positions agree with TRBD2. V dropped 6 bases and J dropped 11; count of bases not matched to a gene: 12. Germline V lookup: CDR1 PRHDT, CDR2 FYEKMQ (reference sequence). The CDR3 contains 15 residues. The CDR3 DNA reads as TGTGCCAGCAGGCCCGGGACTAGCGGGCCCGAAAAGCAGTATTTT. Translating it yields CASRPGTSGPEKQYF.

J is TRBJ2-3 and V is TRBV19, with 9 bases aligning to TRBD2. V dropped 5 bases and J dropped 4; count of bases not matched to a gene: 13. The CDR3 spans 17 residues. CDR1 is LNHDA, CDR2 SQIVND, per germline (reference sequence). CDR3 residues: CASSVLFGGRAPDTQYF. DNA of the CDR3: TGTGCCAGTAGTGTCCTCTTTGGCGGGAGGGCCCCAGATACGCAGTATTTT.

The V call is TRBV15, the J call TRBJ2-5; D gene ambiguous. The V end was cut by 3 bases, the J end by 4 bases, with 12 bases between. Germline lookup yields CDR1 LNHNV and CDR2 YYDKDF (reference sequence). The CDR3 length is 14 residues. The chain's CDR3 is CATSRLQERETQYF. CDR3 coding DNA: TGTGCCACCAGCAGGCTTCAGGAAAGAGAGACCCAGTACTTC. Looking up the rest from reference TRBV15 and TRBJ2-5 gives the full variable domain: DAMVIQNPRYQVTQFGKPVTLSCSQTLNHNVMYWYQQKSSQAPKLLFHYYDKDFNNEADTPDNFQSRRPNTSFCFLDIRSPGLGDTAMYLCATSRLQERETQYFGPGTRLLVL.

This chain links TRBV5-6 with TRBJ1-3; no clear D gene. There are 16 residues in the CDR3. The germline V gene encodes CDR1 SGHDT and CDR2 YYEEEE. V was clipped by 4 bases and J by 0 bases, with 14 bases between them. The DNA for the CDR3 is TGTGCCAGCAGCCCCCCGGCACAAAGCTCTGGAAACACCATATATTTT. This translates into CASSPPAQSSGNTIYF. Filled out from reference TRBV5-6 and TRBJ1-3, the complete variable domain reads DAGVTQSPTHLIKTRGQQVTLRCSPKSGHDTVSWYQQALGQGPQFIFQYYEEEERQRGNFPDRFSGHQFPNYSSELNVNALLLGDSALYLCASSPPAQSSGNTIYFGEGSWLTVV.

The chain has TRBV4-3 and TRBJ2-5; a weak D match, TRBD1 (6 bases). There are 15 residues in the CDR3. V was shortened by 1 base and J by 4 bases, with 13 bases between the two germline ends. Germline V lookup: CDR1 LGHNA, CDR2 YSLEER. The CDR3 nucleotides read TGCGCCAGCAGCCAAGTGTATGGGGGCGGAGAGACCCAGTACTTC. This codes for CASSQVYGGGETQYF.

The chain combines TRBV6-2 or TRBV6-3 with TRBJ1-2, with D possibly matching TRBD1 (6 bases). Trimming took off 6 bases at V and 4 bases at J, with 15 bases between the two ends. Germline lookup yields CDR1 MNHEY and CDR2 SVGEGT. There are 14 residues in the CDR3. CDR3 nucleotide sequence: TGTGCCAGCAGCGACGCGGGGGGCGTCTATGGCTACACCTTC. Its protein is CASSDAGGVYGYTF.

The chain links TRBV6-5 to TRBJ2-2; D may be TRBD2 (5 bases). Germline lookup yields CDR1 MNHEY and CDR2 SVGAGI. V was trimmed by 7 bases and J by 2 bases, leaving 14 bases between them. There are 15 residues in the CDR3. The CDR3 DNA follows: TGTGCCAGCAACCCCCTCGCGGGTAACACCGGGGAGCTGTTTTTT. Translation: CASNPLAGNTGELFF.

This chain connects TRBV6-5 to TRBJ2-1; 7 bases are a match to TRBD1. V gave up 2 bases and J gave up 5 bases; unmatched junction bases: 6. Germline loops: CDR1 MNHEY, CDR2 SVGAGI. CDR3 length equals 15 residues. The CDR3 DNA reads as TGTGCCAGCAGTTACGGACAAGGGGGCCACAATGAGCAGTTCTTC. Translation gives CASSYGQGGHNEQFF.

The CDR3 sequence: CASSRVGVMDTQYF. In DNA form, the CDR3 reads TGTGCCAGTAGCAGGGTTGGGGTCATGGATACGCAGTATTTT. The chain is built from TRBV19 and TRBJ2-3; possibly TRBD1 for D (5 bases). This CDR3 has 14 amino acids. Germline loops: CDR1 LNHDA, CDR2 SQIVND (reference sequence). V lost 6 bases and J lost 6, with 16 bases in between. Using reference TRBV19 and TRBJ2-3 for the parts outside the CDR3, the full variable domain is DGGITQSPKYLFRKEGQNVTLSCEQNLNHDAMYWYRQDPGQGLRLIYYSQIVNDFQKGDIAEGYSVSREKKESFPLTVTSAQKNPTAFYLCASSRVGVMDTQYFGPGTRLTVL.

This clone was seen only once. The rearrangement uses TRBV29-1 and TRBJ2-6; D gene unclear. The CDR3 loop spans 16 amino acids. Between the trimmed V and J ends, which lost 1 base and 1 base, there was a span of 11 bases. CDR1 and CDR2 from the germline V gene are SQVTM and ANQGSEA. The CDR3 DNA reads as TGCAGCGTTGAAGGTACTCTATCGTCTGGGGCCAACGTCCTGACTTTC. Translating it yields CSVEGTLSSGANVLTF.

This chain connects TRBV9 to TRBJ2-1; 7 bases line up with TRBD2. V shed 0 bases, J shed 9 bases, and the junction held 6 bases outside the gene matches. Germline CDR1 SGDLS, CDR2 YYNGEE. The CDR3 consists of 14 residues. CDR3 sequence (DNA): TGTGCCAGCAGCGTAGAAACGACTAGCAGTGAGCAGTTCTTC. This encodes CASSVETTSSEQFF.

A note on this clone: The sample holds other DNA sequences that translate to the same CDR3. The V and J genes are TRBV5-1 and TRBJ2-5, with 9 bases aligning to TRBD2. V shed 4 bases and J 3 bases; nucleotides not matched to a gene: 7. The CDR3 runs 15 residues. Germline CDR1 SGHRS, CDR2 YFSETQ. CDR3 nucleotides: TGCGCCAGCAGCCCAGGGGCTAGCGGGGAAGAGACCCAGTACTTC. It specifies CASSPGASGEETQYF.

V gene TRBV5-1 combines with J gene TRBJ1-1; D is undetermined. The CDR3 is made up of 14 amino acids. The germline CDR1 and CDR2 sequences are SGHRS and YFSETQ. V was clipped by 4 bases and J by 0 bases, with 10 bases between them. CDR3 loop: CASSADGLNTEAFF. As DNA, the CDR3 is TGCGCCAGCAGCGCGGACGGATTGAACACTGAAGCTTTCTTT.

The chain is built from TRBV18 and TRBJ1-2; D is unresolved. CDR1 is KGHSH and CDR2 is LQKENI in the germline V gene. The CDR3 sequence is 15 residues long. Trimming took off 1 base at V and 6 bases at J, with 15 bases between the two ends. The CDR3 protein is CASSPRREASDGYTF. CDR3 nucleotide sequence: TGTGCCAGCTCACCACGGAGGGAAGCCTCCGATGGCTACACCTTC.

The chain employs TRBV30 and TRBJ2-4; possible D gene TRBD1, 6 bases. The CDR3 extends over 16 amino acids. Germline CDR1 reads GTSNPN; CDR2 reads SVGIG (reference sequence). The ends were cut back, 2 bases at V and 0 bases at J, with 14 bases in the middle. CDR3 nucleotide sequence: TGTGCCTGGAGTAGGGGACATCCTTTAGCCAAAAACATTCAGTACTTC. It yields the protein CAWSRGHPLAKNIQYF. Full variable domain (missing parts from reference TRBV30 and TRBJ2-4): SQTIHQWPATLVQPVGSPLSLECTVEGTSNPNLYWYRQAAGRGLQLLFYSVGIGQISSEVPQNLSASRPQDRQFILSSKKLLLSDSGFYLCAWSRGHPLAKNIQYFGAGTRLSVL.

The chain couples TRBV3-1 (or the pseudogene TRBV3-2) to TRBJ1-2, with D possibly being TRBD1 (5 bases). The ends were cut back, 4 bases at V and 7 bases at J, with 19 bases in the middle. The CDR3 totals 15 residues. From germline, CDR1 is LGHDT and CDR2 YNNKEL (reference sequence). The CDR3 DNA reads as TGTGCCAGCAGCCTCTGGGACCCGTCCAGGACTGGCTACACCTTC. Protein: CASSLWDPSRTGYTF.

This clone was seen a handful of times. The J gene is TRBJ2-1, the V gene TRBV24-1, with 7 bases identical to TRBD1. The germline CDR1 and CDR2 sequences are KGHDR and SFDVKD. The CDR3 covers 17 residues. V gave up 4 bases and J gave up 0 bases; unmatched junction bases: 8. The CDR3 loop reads CATSEGTGDSSYNEQFF. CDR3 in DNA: TGTGCCACCAGTGAGGGTACAGGGGATAGCTCCTACAATGAGCAGTTCTTC.